The 21 T cell receptor beta chains presented below share a single source sample, sequenced in a study of blood T cells in healthy people across ages. Then a second PCR, running about 6 to 12 cycles, was carried out with a sample-barcoded 5' primer and a J-beta primer mix. TCRdb redid the calling of the 5' RACE reads with MiXCR, one entry per CDR3 protein. In the table there are around 500,000 distinct CDR3 sequences, 27% of which are singletons. The data also belong to a second study, concerning T cells of mothers and their children.

Sequencing input: blood. These receptors were obtained from a boy younger than 10 in good health.

This clonotype was seen once. This sequence joins TRBV20-1 and TRBJ2-3, with a possible D match to TRBD2 (7 bases). Germline V gene sequence: CDR1 DFQATT, CDR2 SNEGSKA (reference sequence). V lost 7 bases to trimming and J lost 2 bases, with 25 bases between them. The CDR3 has 17 amino acids. CDR3 sequence (DNA): TGCAGTGTAGAGACGGGGGCGGGAGCGGACGCCACAGATACGCAGTATTTT. As protein: CSVETGAGADATDTQYF.

V and J are TRBV29-1 and TRBJ1-1; tentatively, D is TRBD1 (5 bases). This CDR3 comprises 13 residues. V was shortened by 2 bases and J by 4 bases, with 11 bases between the two germline ends. Germline values: CDR1 SQVTM, CDR2 ANQGSEA. Written as DNA, the CDR3 is TGCAGCGTTGAAACGGGGAGGGGCACTGAAGCTTTCTTT. Its protein is CSVETGRGTEAFF.

This clonotype was seen repeatedly, ten times or more. The rearrangement uses TRBV5-1 and TRBJ1-5; the match to TRBD1 covers 7 bases. CDR1 is SGHRS, CDR2 YFSETQ, per germline. J gave up 4 bases and V 0 bases, and 4 bases lay outside the gene matches. CDR3 length: 15 residues. The CDR3 nucleotides are TGCGCCAGCAGCTTGGGGGGACAGCCTAATCAGCCCCAGCATTTT. Translation gives CASSLGGQPNQPQHF.

For the CDR3, the DNA is TGCAGCGTTGTCAGGAGGGAGACCCAGTACTTC. Translating it yields CSVVRRETQYF. The V call is TRBV29-1, the J call TRBJ2-7, with a weak D call TRBD2 (5 bases). The assigned J gene may be wrong: the sequence end matches TRBJ2-5 better. The length of the CDR3 is 11 residues. CDR1 is SQVTM and CDR2 is ANQGSEA in the germline V gene.

This clonotype was seen a few times. The J gene is TRBJ2-5, the V gene TRBV3-1; 11 bases map to TRBD1. The CDR3 is made up of 18 amino acids. Trimming removed 4 bases from V and 4 bases from J; junction bases left unmatched: 14. Germline-derived CDR1 and CDR2 are LGHDT and YNNKEL (reference sequence). Written as DNA, the CDR3 is TGTGCCAGCAGCCCTCCCTTACCAAGGACAGGGGGCAGAGAGACCCAGTACTTC. This translates into CASSPPLPRTGGRETQYF.

This clonotype was counted a few times. This rearrangement joins TRBV12-3 or TRBV12-4 to TRBJ2-4; D is ambiguous. The CDR3 extends over 12 amino acids. V was trimmed by 0 bases and J by 3 bases, leaving 0 bases between them. CDR3 residues: CASSLAKNIQYF. In DNA, the CDR3 is TGTGCCAGCAGTTTAGCCAAAAACATTCAGTACTTC.

The CDR3 is CASSTPTGHVAFF. The CDR3 bases are TGCGCCAGCAGCACTCCGACAGGGCACGTGGCTTTCTTT. The chain couples TRBV5-1 to TRBJ1-1; 7 bases are shared with TRBD1. The CDR3 has 13 amino acids. CDR1 is SGHRS and CDR2 is YFSETQ in the germline V gene. Trimming cost V 4 bases and J 11 bases; bases outside gene matches: 11.

This clonotype was detected a few times. The rearrangement links TRBV2 to TRBJ2-1; D possibly corresponds to TRBD1 (6 bases). Germline-derived CDR1 and CDR2 are SNHLY and FYNNEI. The CDR3 totals 13 residues. Trimming took off 6 bases at V and 8 bases at J, with 14 bases between the two ends. Written as DNA, the CDR3 is TGTGCCAGCAGCGGACAGTTTTTCGATGAGCAGTTCTTC. This sequence encodes CASSGQFFDEQFF.

J is TRBJ2-7 and V is TRBV29-1, with D maybe TRBD2 (6 bases). This CDR3 is built from 16 residues. Germline CDR1 is SQVTM and CDR2 is ANQGSEA. Trimming pared 0 bases from V and 3 bases from J, leaving 18 bases between. The CDR3 protein is CSVEDVGVSGRYEQYF. The CDR3 DNA is TGCAGCGTTGAAGACGTTGGCGTAAGCGGGCGCTACGAGCAGTACTTC.

This chain uses TRBV7-2 with TRBJ1-5, with TRBD1 identical over 7 bases. This CDR3 spans 14 amino acids. Germline V gene lookup returns CDR1 SGHTA and CDR2 FQGNSA. Germline trimming cut 5 bases from V and 6 bases from J; bases unmatched to any gene: 7. The CDR3 loop is CASSPPGTVQPQHF. The CDR3 DNA reads as TGTGCCAGCAGCCCTCCCGGGACAGTTCAGCCCCAGCATTTT.

A single count supports this clonotype. The rearrangement links TRBV7-2 to TRBJ1-1, with D uncertain. CDR3 size: 12 residues. Germline V gives CDR1 SGHTA, CDR2 FQGNSA. Trimming took off 4 bases at V and 8 bases at J, with 11 bases between the two ends. CDR3 sequence: CASSSTLSEAFF. The CDR3 DNA sequence: TGTGCCAGCAGCTCTACCCTTTCGGAAGCTTTCTTT.

Only one count was recorded for this clonotype. The chain has TRBV19 and TRBJ2-4; 9 bases map to TRBD2. CDR1 is LNHDA and CDR2 is SQIVND in the germline V gene (reference sequence). The trim removed 3 bases at V and 10 bases at J, leaving 10 bases unmatched. The CDR3 covers 15 residues. DNA for the CDR3: TGTGCCAGTAGTATCCAGACTAGCGGTGATTGGATTCAGTACTTC. It translates to CASSIQTSGDWIQYF.

This clonotype appeared a few times. This rearrangement joins TRBV20-1 to TRBJ2-4; 10 bases line up with TRBD2. CDR3 length: 18 residues. The V and J ends lost 5 bases and 0 bases, in that order; junction bases with no gene match: 13. The germline CDR1 and CDR2 sequences are DFQATT and SNEGSKA (reference sequence). As DNA, the CDR3 is TGCAGTGCTGGCGAATCTAGCGGGGGCCTCCTAGCCAAAAACATTCAGTACTTC. Translated, it gives CSAGESSGGLLAKNIQYF.

This clonotype was picked up a small number of times. The rearrangement uses TRBV10-3 and TRBJ2-5, with 11 bases lining up with TRBD2. Near its end, the DNA agrees better with TRBJ2-7, so the J call may be wrong. Germline loops: CDR1 ENHRY, CDR2 SYGVKD. The CDR3 loop spans 14 amino acids. CDR3 amino acids: CAIRTSGGNNEQYF. The CDR3 DNA follows: TGTGCCATCCGAACTAGCGGGGGTAACAACGAGCAGTACTTC.

This clonotype was detected only a few times. At one of its ends the junction is not consistent with the germline gene, which may arise from a read error. The genes are TRBV6-2 or TRBV6-3 and TRBJ2-5, with 10 nucleotides matching TRBD2. Germline V gene sequence: CDR1 MNHEY, CDR2 SVGEGT. This CDR3 region has 16 residues. Here the CDR3 reads CASSYRTSGHQETQHF. DNA of the CDR3: TGTGCCAGCAGTTACCGGACTAGCGGCCACCAAGAGACCCAGCACTTC.

The chain employs TRBV20-1 and TRBJ2-5; D unresolved. The J call is doubtful: the DNA matches TRBJ2-7 better. The germline V gene encodes CDR1 DFQATT and CDR2 SNEGSKA (reference sequence). The CDR3 has 14 residues. The CDR3 nucleotides are TGCAGTGCTGTCAAACGGAGCAGCTCCTACGAGCAGTACTTC. It codes for CSAVKRSSSYEQYF.

The V gene is TRBV13, the J gene TRBJ1-4; D might be TRBD1 (5 bases). This CDR3 spans 17 amino acids. V lost 3 bases and J 8 bases, leaving 22 bases between the germline ends. Germline CDR1 and CDR2: PRHDT and FYEKMQ (reference sequence). CDR3 in DNA: TGTGCCAGCAGCTTGTCCTTCAGCGGGGCTCTTGAGGAAAAACTGTTTTTT. It translates to CASSLSFSGALEEKLFF.

This clonotype was detected many times. The J gene is TRBJ2-1, the V gene TRBV11-2, with 9 bases identical to TRBD2. Trimming at V came to 5 bases and at J to 6 bases, leaving 8 bases not matched to a gene. Germline values: CDR1 SGHAT, CDR2 FQNNGV. This CDR3 comprises 15 residues. In DNA form, the CDR3 reads TGTGCCAGCAGCGTTGAGCGGGGGGTCGGCAATGAGCAGTTCTTC. This encodes CASSVERGVGNEQFF.

In its sample, this clonotype was seen a few times. V and J are TRBV5-1 and TRBJ2-5; D is possibly TRBD2 (5 bases). The CDR3 contains 12 residues. V gave up 4 bases and J gave up 11 bases, with 15 bases separating them. CDR1 is SGHRS, CDR2 YFSETQ, per germline. The CDR3 sequence is CASSKAVGEQYF. The CDR3 nucleotides read TGCGCCAGCAGCAAGGCCGTCGGGGAGCAGTACTTC.

CDR3 nucleotide sequence: TGTGCCGGCCGGGCAGGGACTAGCGCTGAAGCTTTCTTT. Its protein is CAGRAGTSAEAFF. The chain carries TRBV6-6 and TRBJ1-1, with D possibly matching TRBD1 (5 bases). The CDR3 is made up of 13 amino acids. Germline assignment: CDR1 MNHNY and CDR2 SVGAGI (reference sequence). The V gene lost 11 bases and the J gene lost 6 bases, with 19 bases spanning the gap.

The gene calls are TRBV25-1 and TRBJ2-1; D gene ambiguous. V dropped 7 bases and J dropped 4 bases, with 11 bases sitting between them. Germline CDR1 reads MGHDK; CDR2 reads SYGVNS. The CDR3 runs to 13 residues. CDR3 coding DNA: TGTGCCAGCACCGTCGGTGGTTACAATGAGCAGTTCTTC. Translated: CASTVGGYNEQFF.